The 11 T cell receptor beta chains below were found in one sample sequenced in a study of molecular identifiers for immune sequencing clone quantification. TCRdb re-derived calls from the PCR reads in MiXCR, one entry per CDR3 protein. This table holds around 480,000 distinct CDR3 sequences, about 26% found once. The sequenced material came from naive CD8+ T cells from blood, with Jurkat cell RNA spiked in. As to subset: FACS-sorted CD8+CD4-CCR7+CD45RA+ naive T cells. All receptors derive from a human donor in good health. Some libraries in this study had Jurkat cell RNA spiked in.

With regard to this clonotype: This may be a read error, as it is one base from a much larger clone. The chain is built from TRBV18 and TRBJ2-7, with a tentative D call TRBD2 (5 bases). With 8 bases removed from V and 0 bases from J, the gap between germline ends came to 11 bases. The CDR3 is 13 amino acids. Germline V gives CDR1 KGHSH, CDR2 LQKENI. For the CDR3, the DNA is TGTGCCAGCCCGGCTCGGGACTCCTACGAGCAGTACTTC. Its translation is CASPARDSYEQYF. The full variable domain, its missing parts supplied by reference TRBV18 and TRBJ2-7, is NAGVMQNPRHLVRRRGQEARLRCSPMKGHSHVYWYRQLPEEGLKFMVYLQKENIIDESGMPKERFSAEFPKEGPSILRIQQVVRGDSAAYFCASPARDSYEQYFGPGTRLTVT.

In this sample, this clonotype turned up a few times. The chain is built from TRBV20-1 and TRBJ2-5; TRBD1 matches at 7 bases. Germline V CDR1 and CDR2: DFQATT, SNEGSKA (reference sequence). This CDR3 is 17 amino acids long. J gave up 7 bases and V 7 bases, and 24 bases lay outside the gene matches. CDR3 DNA sequence: TGCAGTGGCAGACAGGGAGTTCACCCCAGCCAAGAGTTGACCCAGTACTTC. Protein: CSGRQGVHPSQELTQYF.

On this clonotype: A much larger clone differs by one base, so this may be a read error. The chain recombines TRBV5-3 with TRBJ2-7; TRBD1 agrees at 8 bases. TRBV5-3 is an open reading frame, and its role is uncertain. The CDR3 has 16 amino acids. The CDR3 here is CASSLAWGQAAYEQYF. For the CDR3, the DNA is TGTGCCAGCAGCTTGGCCTGGGGACAGGCCGCCTACGAGCAGTACTTC.

The chain uses TRBV30 and TRBJ1-2; unclear D gene. The CDR3 has 15 amino acids. Germline V gene sequence: CDR1 GTSNPN, CDR2 SVGIG (reference sequence). V gave up 0 bases and J gave up 0 bases, with 11 bases separating them. This CDR3 reads CAWSVSRLANYGYTF. As DNA, the CDR3 is TGTGCCTGGAGTGTAAGCCGTTTAGCTAACTATGGCTACACCTTC.

J is TRBJ1-1 and V is TRBV27; the match to TRBD1 covers 11 bases. This CDR3 comprises 18 residues. With V trimmed by 5 bases and J by 5 bases, 16 bases remained unmatched. Germline V gives CDR1 MNHEY, CDR2 SMNVEV (reference sequence). This CDR3 reads CASSLLPGQGAMVTEAFF. CDR3 sequence (DNA): TGTGCCAGCAGTCTTCTACCCGGACAGGGGGCAATGGTAACTGAAGCTTTCTTT.

The rearrangement links TRBV6-5 to TRBJ2-2; D tentatively fits TRBD1 or TRBD2 (5 bases each). Germline-derived CDR1 and CDR2 are MNHEY and SVGAGI. CDR3 length: 14 residues. V lost 5 bases and J 1 base, leaving 8 bases between the germline ends. The CDR3 bases are TGTGCCAGCAGTCCGGGACGGAACACCGGGGAGCTGTTTTTT. Translation: CASSPGRNTGELFF.

This clonotype was counted at least ten times. V usage is TRBV7-9 and J usage is TRBJ2-3; TRBD2 aligns across 13 bases. The CDR3 runs to 16 residues. CDR1 is SEHNR and CDR2 is FQNEAQ in the germline V gene (reference sequence). V trimming: 2 bases; J trimming: 2 bases; junction bases outside the gene matches: 1. CDR3 bases: TGTGCCAGCAGCTTAACTAGCGGGGGGGCCACAGATACGCAGTATTTT. Translation gives CASSLTSGGATDTQYF.

This chain links TRBV20-1 with TRBJ2-7, with 9 positions matching TRBD1. Germline V gives CDR1 DFQATT, CDR2 SNEGSKA (reference sequence). CDR3 length: 14 amino acids. The V segment lost 5 bases and the J segment 3 bases; nucleotides outside the gene matches: 8. The CDR3 nucleotides read TGCAGTGCTGGGGACAGGGAGTTCGTCTACGAGCAGTACTTC. It yields the protein CSAGDREFVYEQYF.

This clonotype occurred many times. V gene TRBV5-1 combines with J gene TRBJ2-5; no definite D call. Germline V lookup: CDR1 SGHRS, CDR2 YFSETQ. The CDR3 contains 13 residues. V lost 4 bases and J 5 bases, leaving 12 bases between the germline ends. This chain's CDR3 is CASSTDPWETQYF. DNA for the CDR3: TGCGCCAGCAGCACCGACCCGTGGGAGACCCAGTACTTC. Full variable domain (remainder filled in from reference TRBV5-1 and TRBJ2-5): KAGVTQTPRYLIKTRGQQVTLSCSPISGHRSVSWYQQTPGQGLQFLFEYFSETQRNKGNFPGRFSGRQFSNSRSEMNVSTLELGDSALYLCASSTDPWETQYFGPGTRLLVL.

This chain joins TRBV19 and TRBJ2-1; D is perhaps TRBD2 (5 bases). The CDR3 loop spans 13 amino acids. CDR1 and CDR2 from the germline V gene are LNHDA and SQIVND (reference sequence). V was pared by 6 bases and J by 2 bases, with 8 bases between. The DNA for the CDR3 is TGTGCCAGTAGGGACTCGACCTACAATGAGCAGTTCTTC. Translation: CASRDSTYNEQFF.

With respect to this clonotype: Germline and junction disagree at one end, which may indicate a read error. The V and J genes are TRBV5-6 and TRBJ2-2, with D perhaps matching TRBD2 (6 bases). The CDR3 consists of 18 residues. In germline, CDR1 is SGHDT, CDR2 YYEEEE. CDR3 protein: CASSLSRALAQLGGVLFF. The CDR3 bases are TGTGCCAGCAGCTTGAGTCGCGCGCTAGCGCAATTAGGCGGGGTGCTGTTTTTT.